Below are 8 T cell receptor beta chains sequenced from a single sample in a study of T-cell memory formation after mild COVID-19. TCRdb itself ran the 5' RACE reads through MiXCR, one entry per CDR3 protein. This sample yields almost 550,000 distinct CDR3 sequences, of which roughly 21% are seen a single time; under 15% belongs to the top ten. What was sequenced was PBMCs or a T cell subset sorted from them (not recorded which). These TCRs come from an adult woman who had mild COVID-19 (a few samples of this study predate the infection). Cell type and time point are not known.

This clonotype has just a few counts. The V gene is TRBV12-3 or TRBV12-4, the J gene TRBJ1-2, with D tentatively TRBD1 (6 bases). V was clipped by 3 bases and J by 4 bases, with 9 bases between them. CDR3 length equals 13 residues. CDR3 coding DNA: TGTGCCAGCAGTTTTGGACAGCTCTATGGCTACACCTTC. Translation: CASSFGQLYGYTF.

Only a few counts were recorded for this clonotype. The V gene is TRBV12-3 or TRBV12-4, the J gene TRBJ2-3, with D tentatively TRBD1 (7 bases). CDR3 length: 15 residues. V was trimmed by 5 bases and J by 6 bases, leaving 18 bases between them. The CDR3 sequence: CASSPTRGEWDTQYF. As DNA, the CDR3 is TGTGCCAGCAGTCCGACCAGGGGGGAGTGGGATACGCAGTATTTT.

Comment on this clonotype: A read error may explain this, as a much larger clone is one base away. The chain carries TRBV20-1 and TRBJ2-2, with 7 bases that match TRBD1. CDR3 size: 14 residues. The ends lost 6 bases at V and 0 bases at J; junction bases unmatched: 4. Germline assignment: CDR1 DFQATT and CDR2 SNEGSKA (reference sequence). CDR3 bases: TGCAGTGCGAAGGGGGCAGCGAACACCGGGGAGCTGTTTTTT. Its translation: CSAKGAANTGELFF.

This rearrangement joins TRBV7-9 to TRBJ2-2, with 7 bases identical to TRBD1. V was clipped by 5 bases and J by 4 bases; unmatched bases: 16. The CDR3 is 18 amino acids. Germline-derived CDR1 and CDR2 are SEHNR and FQNEAQ (reference sequence). The CDR3 nucleotides read TGTGCCAGCAGCCACCCGACGGGGCAAGGGGGCATCACCGGGGAGCTGTTTTTT. Translated, it gives CASSHPTGQGGITGELFF.

This clonotype was counted many times. The V call is TRBV27, the J call TRBJ2-1; 11 bases line up with TRBD2. V trimming: 2 bases; J trimming: 6 bases; junction bases outside the gene matches: 9. This CDR3 is built from 17 residues. The germline V gene has CDR1 MNHEY and CDR2 SMNVEV (reference sequence). The CDR3 sequence is CASSLTSGSLILNEQFF. CDR3 nucleotide sequence: TGTGCCAGCAGTTTAACTAGCGGGAGTTTAATTCTCAATGAGCAGTTCTTC.

This clonotype has a handful of counts. The CDR3 loop reads CASSSGVVYNEQFF. CDR3 nucleotide sequence: TGTGCCAGCAGCTCTGGGGTAGTCTACAATGAGCAGTTCTTC. V gene TRBV7-2 combines with J gene TRBJ2-1; D unclear. The V and J ends lost 4 bases and 3 bases respectively, with 10 bases between them. Germline lookup yields CDR1 SGHTA and CDR2 FQGNSA. The CDR3 contains 14 residues.

This clonotype was seen more than once but under ten times. The V call is TRBV23-1, the J call TRBJ2-7; D tentatively reads TRBD1 or TRBD2 (5 bases each). TRBV23-1 is an open reading frame whose function is uncertain. The germline V and J ends were trimmed by 0 bases and 3 bases, with 12 bases remaining between them. This CDR3 spans 15 amino acids. The CDR3 bases are TGCGCCAGCAGTCAATCTCGGGGCTCTCGCTACGAGCAGTACTTC. Translated: CASSQSRGSRYEQYF.

This clonotype has just a few counts. V is TRBV30 and J is TRBJ2-3; 9 bases agree with TRBD2. The junction had 7 bases not matched to a gene; V was cut back by 3 bases and J by 3 bases. The CDR3 runs 15 residues. Germline assignment: CDR1 GTSNPN and CDR2 SVGIG (reference sequence). For the CDR3, the DNA is TGTGCCTGGAGAGCCAGCGGGAGGTTAACAGATACGCAGTATTTT. It encodes CAWRASGRLTDTQYF.